The 21 T cell receptor beta chains reported below all come from one sample, sequenced in a study of blood T cell repertoires in COVID-19. The table came from immunoSEQ multiplex PCR; TCRdb's copy has only in-frame clones and leaves some out. The table shows tens of thousands of clones, with about four fifths occurring only once. Specimen: peripheral blood. These receptor sequences come from a human donor in a cohort sampled during active COVID-19.

This sequence joins TRBV5-4 and TRBJ1-1; 12 nucleotides agree with TRBD1. This CDR3 has 15 residues. The germline gives CDR1 SGHNT, CDR2 YYREEE (reference sequence). J lost 4 bases, V lost 4 bases, and 5 bases had no gene match. DNA for the CDR3: TGTGCCAGCAGCCCCCCGGGACAGGGGGCCACTGAAGCTTTCTTT. This sequence encodes CASSPPGQGATEAFF.

This sequence joins TRBV5-8 and TRBJ1-5; TRBD1 agrees at 10 bases. The CDR3 is 16 amino acids. The trim removed 3 bases at V and 6 bases at J, leaving 9 bases unmatched. Germline assignment: CDR1 SGHTS and CDR2 YDEGEE. CDR3 region: CASSWGDRGNFQPQHF. The CDR3 nucleotides read TGTGCCAGCAGCTGGGGGGACAGGGGAAATTTTCAGCCCCAGCATTTT.

The chain is built from TRBV9 and TRBJ1-1; D gene ambiguous. From germline, CDR1 is SGDLS and CDR2 YYNGEE. The V end lost 0 bases, the J end lost 4 bases, and 10 bases lay between the germline ends. There are 14 residues in the CDR3. Here the CDR3 DNA reads TGTGCCAGCAGCGTAGAGCAGGCGGGCACTGAAGCTTTCTTT. Translation: CASSVEQAGTEAFF.

The chain uses TRBV9 and TRBJ2-7; 10 nucleotides agree with TRBD1. J lost 4 bases, V lost 4 bases, and 5 bases had no gene match. The CDR3 runs 14 residues. Germline V CDR1 and CDR2: SGDLS, YYNGEE. This chain's CDR3 is CASSLRQGAYEQYF. The DNA of the CDR3 is TGTGCCAGCAGCCTACGACAGGGGGCGTACGAGCAGTACTTC.

V and J are TRBV27 and TRBJ1-4; D is perhaps TRBD1 (6 bases). CDR3 size: 16 residues. Germline V lookup: CDR1 MNHEY, CDR2 SMNVEV (reference sequence). V shed 2 bases and J shed 4 bases, with 14 bases lying between them. The CDR3 bases are TGTGCCAGCAGTTTAGTCGCGCCAGGGGATAATGAAAAACTGTTTTTT. This translates into CASSLVAPGDNEKLFF.

This chain uses TRBV18 with TRBJ1-2; a possible D gene is TRBD1 (6 bases). There are 14 residues in the CDR3. Trimming removed 3 bases at V and 8 bases at J, with 16 bases between. Germline V gene sequence: CDR1 KGHSH, CDR2 LQKENI. CDR3 nucleotide sequence: TGTGCCAGCTCACCGTCCCCGGGGACAAAAGGCTACACCTTC. This translates into CASSPSPGTKGYTF.

The genes are TRBV19 and TRBJ2-7; tentatively, D is TRBD2 (6 bases). This CDR3 has 14 amino acids. V was trimmed by 6 bases and J by 0 bases, leaving 12 bases between them. CDR1 and CDR2 from the germline V gene are LNHDA and SQIVND (reference sequence). For the CDR3, the DNA is TGTGCCAGTAGCCAAGCGGGTAGCTCCTACGAGCAGTACTTC. Residues: CASSQAGSSYEQYF.

This rearrangement joins TRBV5-1 to TRBJ2-5; TRBD1 agrees at 11 bases. V shed 5 bases, J shed 4 bases, and the junction held 4 bases outside the gene matches. Germline V gene lookup returns CDR1 SGHRS and CDR2 YFSETQ. The CDR3 has 14 residues. The CDR3 loop is CASRPGQGGETQYF. The CDR3 nucleotides are TGCGCCAGCAGACCGGGACAGGGGGGAGAGACCCAGTACTTC. The full variable domain, in which reference TRBV5-1 and TRBJ2-5 provide the parts outside the CDR3, is KAGVTQTPRYLIKTRGQQVTLSCSPISGHRSVSWYQQTPGQGLQFLFEYFSETQRNKGNFPGRFSGRQFSNSRSEMNVSTLELGDSALYLCASRPGQGGETQYFGPGTRLLVL.

This clone appeared a few times. The DNA of the CDR3 is TGTGCCAGCAGTGGGGACTGGGGTGTGGGCACAGATACGCAGTATTTT. Translating it yields CASSGDWGVGTDTQYF. The J gene is TRBJ2-3, the V gene TRBV2; D is possibly TRBD2 (6 bases). The CDR3 contains 16 residues. Between the trimmed V and J ends, which lost 4 bases and 1 base, there was a span of 15 bases. Germline CDR1 reads SNHLY; CDR2 reads FYNNEI. The variable domain in full, completed from reference TRBV2 and TRBJ2-3, reads EPEVTQTPSHQVTQMGQEVILRCVPISNHLYFYWYRQILGQKVEFLVSFYNNEISEKSEIFDDQFSVERPDGSNFTLKIRSTKLEDSAMYFCASSGDWGVGTDTQYFGPGTRLTVL.

The gene calls are TRBV6-4 and TRBJ1-2, with 8 bases that match TRBD1. Germline assignment: CDR1 MRHNA and CDR2 SNTAGT. The V segment lost 4 bases and the J segment 6 bases; nucleotides outside the gene matches: 7. CDR3 size: 14 residues. Here the CDR3 DNA reads TGTGCCAGCAGTGCCCTGGACAGGGTGGATGGCTACACCTTC. Its protein product is CASSALDRVDGYTF.

This clone has a handful of counts. The chain joins TRBV7-9 to TRBJ1-4; 9 bases match TRBD1. V lost 2 bases to trimming and J lost 8 bases; unmatched junction nucleotides: 6. The CDR3 totals 15 residues. Germline V lookup: CDR1 SEHNR, CDR2 FQNEAQ (reference sequence). CDR3 bases: TGTGCCAGCAGCTTACCGACAGGGGGAGGAGAAAAACTGTTTTTT. This gives the protein CASSLPTGGGEKLFF.

The V gene is TRBV6-5, the J gene TRBJ2-7; possible D gene TRBD2, 5 bases. Germline values: CDR1 MNHEY, CDR2 SVGAGI. The V gene lost 4 bases and the J gene lost 2 bases, with 12 bases spanning the gap. CDR3 size: 14 residues. The CDR3, as DNA: TGTGCCAGCAGTTCTATCGCCGGGGCCTACGAGCAGTACTTC. Protein: CASSSIAGAYEQYF.

The rearrangement links TRBV18 to TRBJ2-7; maybe TRBD2 (6 bases). Trimming took off 2 bases at V and 2 bases at J, with 10 bases between the two ends. CDR1 KGHSH and CDR2 LQKENI come from the germline V gene. The CDR3 runs 14 residues. The CDR3 spells CASSPETGAYEQYF. The CDR3 DNA reads TGTGCCAGCTCACCAGAGACGGGGGCCTACGAGCAGTACTTC.

The chain links TRBV10-3 to TRBJ1-1, with TRBD1 matching 9 bases. This CDR3 is built from 14 residues. Germline lookup yields CDR1 ENHRY and CDR2 SYGVKD. The ends lost 3 bases at V and 7 bases at J; junction bases unmatched: 6. CDR3 loop: CAISEPGQGNEAFF. The CDR3 DNA reads as TGTGCCATCAGTGAACCGGGACAGGGAAATGAAGCTTTCTTT.

The V gene is TRBV30, the J gene TRBJ1-2, with D tentatively TRBD1 (5 bases). Germline V gives CDR1 GTSNPN, CDR2 SVGIG (reference sequence). The CDR3 runs to 13 residues. Trimming shortened V by 0 bases and J by 5 bases, and 10 bases separated the two germline ends. The CDR3 spells CAWSVNGHYGYTF. CDR3 DNA sequence: TGTGCCTGGAGTGTAAACGGACATTATGGCTACACCTTC.

This sequence joins TRBV10-3 and TRBJ1-5; 7 bases line up with TRBD1. Germline V CDR1 and CDR2: ENHRY, SYGVKD. The CDR3 loop spans 14 amino acids. The trim removed 2 bases at V and 8 bases at J, leaving 6 bases unmatched. Written as DNA, the CDR3 is TGTGCCATCAGTGAGAGGGACAGCCAGGAGCCCCAGCATTTT. It translates to CAISERDSQEPQHF.

The rearrangement joins TRBV30 to TRBJ2-3, with TRBD1 matching 8 bases. This CDR3 is 15 amino acids long. Germline trimming cut 6 bases from V and 5 bases from J; bases unmatched to any gene: 13. Germline CDR1 is GTSNPN and CDR2 is SVGIG (reference sequence). The CDR3 DNA follows: TGTGCCTGTCGGCGGGGACAGGTGGGGTTAGATACGCAGTATTTT. Translating gives CACRRGQVGLDTQYF.

The chain couples TRBV27 to TRBJ2-3; 10 bases map to TRBD2. J gave up 6 bases and V 5 bases, and 5 bases lay outside the gene matches. CDR1 is MNHEY and CDR2 is SMNVEV in the germline V gene (reference sequence). CDR3 length equals 14 residues. The CDR3 reads CASSPAGGHDTQYF. CDR3 coding DNA: TGTGCCAGCAGTCCAGCGGGAGGGCACGATACGCAGTATTTT.

This rearrangement joins TRBV7-2 to TRBJ2-7; 7 bases align to TRBD1. CDR3 length: 14 residues. V trimming: 5 bases; J trimming: 1 base; junction bases outside the gene matches: 5. Germline V gives CDR1 SGHTA, CDR2 FQGNSA. The CDR3 sequence is CASSPGQLSYEQYF. CDR3 DNA sequence: TGTGCCAGCAGCCCGGGACAGCTATCCTACGAGCAGTACTTC.

The chain joins TRBV3-1 (or the pseudogene TRBV3-2) to TRBJ2-2; the match to TRBD1 covers 8 bases. In germline, CDR1 is LGHDT, CDR2 YNNKEL (reference sequence). This CDR3 spans 17 amino acids. The J segment lost 1 base and the V segment lost 2 bases, leaving 6 bases of the junction unmatched. CDR3 sequence: CASSQRTTGVNTGELFF. Written as DNA, the CDR3 is TGTGCCAGCAGCCAAAGAACGACAGGGGTGAACACCGGGGAGCTGTTTTTT.

V gene TRBV6-2 or TRBV6-3 combines with J gene TRBJ1-5, with TRBD1 identical over 8 bases. Germline CDR1 and CDR2: MNHEY and SVGEGT. This CDR3 contains 19 residues. Germline trimming cut 1 base from V and 0 bases from J; bases unmatched to any gene: 11. The CDR3 DNA is TGTGCCAGCAGTTACTGGACAGGGAGCGGGGTTTATAGCAATCAGCCCCAGCATTTT. This encodes CASSYWTGSGVYSNQPQHF.